Included here is one T cell receptor beta chain sequence, with context. Its antigen is not known. The missing CDR3 end, 3 residues past where the read stops, is filled in from the germline J gene. The record originates from a study of T cells in women clearing cervical HPV infection. At the level of the study: Women with histologically confirmed HPV16-related CIN3 or worse, 2 with invasive cancer, served as cases. Notes on the study in general: TRBV6-7 relative abundance averaged roughly 0.1% in cases and 0.15% to 0.2% in controls. T-cell numbers per sample were unknown and may explain richness differences.

The CDR3 length is 14 residues. V was shortened by 6 bases and J by 0 bases, with 12 bases between the two germline ends. From germline, CDR1 is DFQATT and CDR2 SNEGSKA (reference sequence). Dot-blot hybridization genotyped cervical HPV amplified with MY09/MY11 PCR. Sequencing was performed with immunoSEQ multiplex PCR; in TCRdb, only in-frame clones are kept and a portion is missing. The listing contains about 22,000 clones. The chain couples TRBV20-1 to TRBJ2-1; D possibly corresponds to TRBD2 (6 bases). The sequenced material came from blood buffy coat. This TCR was recovered from a woman between 18 and 70 years old with a cervical HPV16 infection that either progressed to CIN3+ or cleared (not recorded which). This CDR3 reads CSAPGRSSYNEQFF. The sequenced CDR3 bases are TGCAGTGCCCCGGGGAGGAGCTCCTACAATGAG.